The 19 T cell receptor beta chains below come from one sample, sequenced in a study of T cells in Graves' hyperthyroidism and ophthalmopathy (dated by TCRdb to about 2019). Libraries were made using multiplex PCR. TCRdb names Illumina HiSeq 2000 as the instrument used. The TCR beta CDR3 regions were amplified from RNA transcripts. A first-round RT-PCR of the TCR CDR3 used the HTBI primer set with the Qiagen OneStep RT-PCR kit. TCRdb cleaned the public reads at Q25 with fastp, built clones with MiXCR and kept in-frame beta chains. Entries are consolidated by CDR3 protein sequence, retaining the most common genes and DNA. Present in this sample are about 700,000 distinct CDR3 sequences, approximately 42% of which were seen just once. Of the sample, 7% to 7.5% falls within the top ten clones. Source material: peripheral blood or thyroid tissue (not recorded which). The receptor set was obtained from an adult man with Graves' disease, either hyperthyroidism or ophthalmopathy (not recorded which).

With regard to this clonotype: A much larger clone lies one base from this, so it may be a read error. The V and J genes are TRBV7-9 and TRBJ2-5; D tentatively reads TRBD1 or TRBD2 (5 bases each). Per the germline V gene, CDR1 is SEHNR and CDR2 is FQNEAQ (reference sequence). The CDR3 contains 16 residues. The V gene lost 3 bases and the J gene lost 3 bases, with 17 bases spanning the gap. The CDR3 is CASSFGAVGTKETQYF. The DNA of the CDR3 is TGTGCCAGCAGCTTCGGGGCCGTAGGGACGAAAGAGACCCAGTACTTC.

As regards this clonotype: A much larger clone differs from this one at a single base, so this may be a read error. The final CDR3 position lacks the conserved phenylalanine or tryptophan, pointing to a likely read error. This sequence joins TRBV15 and TRBJ1-1; TRBD1 matches at 10 bases. The CDR3 length is 14 residues. Germline CDR1 reads LNHNV; CDR2 reads YYDKDF (reference sequence). Germline trimming cut 3 bases from V and 4 bases from J; bases unmatched to any gene: 2. The CDR3 region is CATSRWTGGTEAFL. The CDR3 DNA is TGTGCCACCAGCAGGTGGACAGGGGGCACTGAAGCTTTCCTT.

This clonotype appeared many times. The CDR3 loop is CSVQIPNTEAFF. For the CDR3, the DNA is TGCAGCGTTCAGATACCGAACACTGAAGCTTTCTTT. J is TRBJ1-1 and V is TRBV29-1, with D unresolved. Trimming shortened V by 5 bases and J by 1 base, and 8 bases separated the two germline ends. This CDR3 comprises 12 residues. In germline, CDR1 is SQVTM, CDR2 ANQGSEA.

This clonotype was picked up a small number of times. The chain carries TRBV19 and TRBJ1-2; 8 bases align to TRBD1. The CDR3 sequence is 14 residues long. Germline V gene sequence: CDR1 LNHDA, CDR2 SQIVND (reference sequence). Trimming at V came to 3 bases and at J to 3 bases, leaving 3 bases not matched to a gene. The CDR3 loop is CASSILTGDYGYTF. The CDR3 region has the DNA TGTGCCAGTAGTATCCTGACAGGGGACTATGGCTACACCTTC.

In DNA form, the CDR3 reads TGCGCCAGCAGCATCCGACAGGGCTCGGGCGAGCAGTACTTC. Its translation: CASSIRQGSGEQYF. V usage is TRBV5-1 and J usage is TRBJ2-7; 7 bases fit TRBD1. Trimming at V came to 4 bases and at J to 6 bases, leaving 10 bases not matched to a gene. The CDR3 has 14 amino acids. Germline assignment: CDR1 SGHRS and CDR2 YFSETQ.

CDR3 coding DNA: TGTGCCAGCAGCGGACAGGTACCAAACTATGGCTACACCTTC. Its translation: CASSGQVPNYGYTF. The rearrangement joins TRBV6-1 to TRBJ1-2; TRBD1 agrees at 7 bases. Unmatched junction bases numbered 6, after V lost 6 bases and J lost 2 bases. Germline loops: CDR1 MNHNS, CDR2 SASEGT. The CDR3 sequence is 14 residues long.

This chain joins TRBV6-1 and TRBJ2-7, with no clear D. The germline V gene has CDR1 MNHNS and CDR2 SASEGT. The CDR3 is 14 amino acids. Trimming shortened V by 2 bases and J by 3 bases, and 11 bases separated the two germline ends. CDR3 coding DNA: TGTGCCAGCAGTGAATTGTCAGAAGACTACGAGCAGTACTTC. Amino acid sequence: CASSELSEDYEQYF.

A note on this clonotype: This could be a read error, since a much larger clone is one nucleotide away. V and J are TRBV7-9 and TRBJ1-3, with D possibly matching TRBD1 (5 bases). CDR1 is SEHNR and CDR2 is FQNEAQ in the germline V gene (reference sequence). Trimming removed 5 bases from V and 1 base from J, with 9 bases in between. The CDR3 runs to 14 residues. Here the CDR3 reads CASSEEGSGNTIYF. DNA of the CDR3: TGTGCCAGCAGCGAAGAGGGGTCTGGAAACACCATATATTTT.

The chain couples TRBV7-2 to TRBJ1-1; weak D call: TRBD1 (6 bases). The CDR3 has 15 residues. Trimming left V 3 bases short and J 0 bases short, with 11 bases between. Germline lookup yields CDR1 SGHTA and CDR2 FQGNSA. CDR3 region: CASSLFRDMNTEAFF. The CDR3 region has the DNA TGTGCCAGCAGCTTGTTCCGGGACATGAACACTGAAGCTTTCTTT.

The V gene is TRBV20-1, the J gene TRBJ2-5; no reliable D call. The CDR3 is made up of 12 amino acids. The germline CDR1 and CDR2 sequences are DFQATT and SNEGSKA (reference sequence). V lost 3 bases, J lost 3 bases, and 8 bases lay in between. CDR3 in amino acids: CSASGDKETQYF. The CDR3 nucleotides read TGCAGTGCTAGCGGCGATAAAGAGACCCAGTACTTC.

This clonotype has at least ten counts. V usage is TRBV14 and J usage is TRBJ2-7; 9 nucleotides align to TRBD1. This CDR3 contains 14 residues. From germline, CDR1 is SGHDN and CDR2 FVKESK. Trimming cost V 3 bases and J 6 bases; bases outside gene matches: 6. The DNA of the CDR3 is TGTGCCAGCAGCCAGACGGACAGGGGTCGCGAGCAGTACTTC. It codes for CASSQTDRGREQYF.

The genes are TRBV15 and TRBJ2-7; D remains unclear. The CDR3 is 13 amino acids. Trimming removed 3 bases at V and 6 bases at J, with 12 bases between. Germline CDR1 reads LNHNV; CDR2 reads YYDKDF (reference sequence). The DNA for the CDR3 is TGTGCCACCAGCAGGAGCAAGACGTCCGAGCAGTACTTC. Its translation: CATSRSKTSEQYF.

There are a few counts of this clonotype. The rearrangement uses TRBV20-1 and TRBJ2-5, with 11 bases that match TRBD1. CDR1 DFQATT and CDR2 SNEGSKA come from the germline V gene (reference sequence). Unmatched junction bases numbered 6, after V lost 5 bases and J lost 1 base. The CDR3 has 15 residues. This CDR3 is CSAAPGTGGQETQYF. In DNA, the CDR3 is TGCAGTGCTGCCCCCGGGACAGGGGGCCAAGAGACCCAGTACTTC.

In regard to this clonotype: A much more abundant neighbour one base away suggests this may be a read error. This CDR3 is missing its conserved last phenylalanine or tryptophan, likely due to a read error. The chain is built from TRBV29-1 and TRBJ1-1; TRBD1 is a possible D gene (5 bases). The V gene's germline CDR1 is SQVTM and CDR2 ANQGSEA. The CDR3 covers 13 residues. Trimming removed 6 bases from V and 0 bases from J, with 11 bases in between. CDR3 nucleotide sequence: TGCAGCGTGTCGGCGGGGGTGAACACTGAAGCTTTCCTT. As protein: CSVSAGVNTEAFL.

The chain links TRBV20-1 to TRBJ2-2; 9 bases agree with TRBD2. This CDR3 region has 17 residues. The V and J ends lost 0 bases and 4 bases, in that order; junction bases with no gene match: 9. The V gene's germline CDR1 is DFQATT and CDR2 SNEGSKA (reference sequence). This chain's CDR3 is CSARDRLAGDSTGELFF. The DNA for the CDR3 is TGCAGTGCTAGAGATCGTTTAGCGGGAGATAGCACCGGGGAGCTGTTTTTT.

This sequence joins TRBV15 and TRBJ1-4; TRBD1 might be the D (6 bases). Germline lookup yields CDR1 LNHNV and CDR2 YYDKDF (reference sequence). Trimming removed 1 base from V and 8 bases from J, with 17 bases in between. This CDR3 has 16 residues. CDR3 loop: CATSRGAGTGSEKLFF. The CDR3 bases are TGTGCCACCAGCAGAGGGGCGGGCACAGGGAGCGAAAAACTGTTTTTT.

Notes on this clonotype: This may stem from a read error, because a much larger clone lies one nucleotide away. The J gene is TRBJ1-4, the V gene TRBV29-1; maybe TRBD1 (6 bases). CDR1 and CDR2 (germline): SQVTM, ANQGSEA. This CDR3 has 12 residues. The CDR3 nucleotides are TGCAGCGTTGAGGGGGCTGATGAAGAACTGTTTTTT. Residues: CSVEGADEELFF. The complete variable domain, with remaining parts taken from reference TRBV29-1 and TRBJ1-4, reads SAVISQKPSRDICQRGTSLTIQCQVDSQVTMMFWYRQQPGQSLTLIATANQGSEATYESGFVIDKFPISRPNLTFSTLTVSNMSPEDSSIYLCSVEGADEELFFGSGTQLSVL.

In its sample, this clonotype was seen a few times. The genes are TRBV19 and TRBJ1-5, with TRBD1 matching 10 bases. The germline gives CDR1 LNHDA, CDR2 SQIVND (reference sequence). J was trimmed by 6 bases and V by 4 bases; bases with no gene match: 9. This CDR3 is built from 16 residues. This chain's CDR3 is CASSTPRDRGIQPQHF. For the CDR3, the DNA is TGTGCCAGTAGTACTCCTCGGGACAGGGGTATTCAGCCCCAGCATTTT.

The chain carries TRBV7-9 and TRBJ1-1; D call uncertain. The CDR3 extends over 13 amino acids. The germline CDR1 and CDR2 sequences are SEHNR and FQNEAQ (reference sequence). The CDR3 bases are TGTGTCATCTCAGGAGGAGTGAACACTGAAGCTTTCTTT. Its translation: CVISGGVNTEAFF. The entire variable domain, with the rest obtained from reference TRBV7-9 and TRBJ1-1, is as follows: DTGVSQNPRHKITKRGQNVTFRCDPISEHNRLYWYRQTLGQGPEFLTYFQNEAQLEKSRLLSDRFSAERPKGSFSTLEIQRTEQGDSAMYLCVISGGVNTEAFFGQGTRLTVV.